Listed below are T cell receptor beta chains from one sample, sequenced in a study of cytomegalovirus exposure and HLA in healthy donors. The repertoire was sequenced with immunoSEQ multiplex PCR; TCRdb's copy has only in-frame clones and lacks some. The sample has more than 90,000 clones, more than 75% seen once. Sequenced: PBMCs. The source of these receptors is a man between 18 and 35 years old in good health and CMV-seronegative. CDR3s include the opening cysteine and the closing phenylalanine or tryptophan. A D gene is named only where the DNA matches it firmly. Only some rows state a clone size, as once, few, many or a class for expanded clones.

clone_size,d_call,j_call,v_call,cdr3_nt,cdr3_aa
once,TRBD2,TRBJ2-3,TRBV10-3,TGTGCCACTCTGTACCTAGCGGAGGCGAGCACAGATACGCAGTATTTT,CATLYLAEASTDTQYF
few,TRBD1,TRBJ1-2,TRBV6-5,TGTGCCAGCAGTTTCGGACAGGGAAGTTCTGGCTACACCTTC,CASSFGQGSSGYTF
NA,NA,TRBJ1-1,TRBV30,TGTGCCTGGAGCCCGGGACAACAGATGAACACTGAAGCTTTCTTT,CAWSPGQQMNTEAFF
NA,NA,TRBJ2-7,TRBV29-1,TGCAGCGTCTACGGGGGGACACCCTCCTACGAGCAGTACTTC,CSVYGGTPSYEQYF
few,NA,TRBJ2-7,TRBV25-1,TGTGCCAGCAGTCCACAGGGCTACGAGCAGTACTTC,CASSPQGYEQYF
NA,NA,TRBJ1-2,TRBV2,TGTGCCAGCAGTGGTGAAGATCCAGGGTTATATGGCTACACCTTC,CASSGEDPGLYGYTF
NA,TRBD1,TRBJ2-7,TRBV29-1,TGCAGCGTTGAAATAATAGCCCGGACAGGGTCTGGCGAGCAGTACTTC,CSVEIIARTGSGEQYF
once,NA,TRBJ1-1,TRBV20-1,TGCAGTGCTAGTCTCCAGGGTGAAGCTTTCTTT,CSASLQGEAFF
NA,NA,TRBJ2-1,TRBV4-2,TGTGCCAGCAGCGCGACCGGGGAACGGGATGAGCAGTTCTTC,CASSATGERDEQFF
NA,TRBD2,TRBJ2-2,TRBV5-1,TGCGCCAGCAGCACGGGGGGGAAAGGCACCGGGGAGCTGTTTTTT,CASSTGGKGTGELFF
NA,NA,TRBJ2-2,TRBV10-3,TGTGCCATCAGTGAGGGACAGCACACCGGGGAGCTGTTTTTT,CAISEGQHTGELFF
NA,TRBD2,TRBJ2-3,TRBV7-6,TGTGCCAGCAGTAAAACTCCTAGCGGGGGGGCCGGGACAGATACGCAGTATTTT,CASSKTPSGGAGTDTQYF
few,TRBD2,TRBJ2-7,TRBV10-2,TGCGCCAGCAGTGAGAGGGGACTAGCTAACGAGCAGTACTTC,CASSERGLANEQYF
NA,TRBD1,TRBJ1-1,TRBV19,TGTGCCAGTAGCCACAGGGGGCAAAACACTGAAGCTTTCTTT,CASSHRGQNTEAFF
few,NA,TRBJ1-6,TRBV30,TGTGCCTGGAGTGTGTGGCACGGGGATTCACCCCTCCACTTT,CAWSVWHGDSPLHF
NA,TRBD2,TRBJ2-1,TRBV5-4,TGTGCCAGCAGCTGGGGTAGCGGGGGGGCCTGGGATGAGCAGTTCTTC,CASSWGSGGAWDEQFF
NA,NA,TRBJ2-3,TRBV6-6,TGTGCCAGCAGTTACTCCTCCAGCACAGATACGCAGTATTTT,CASSYSSSTDTQYF
NA,NA,TRBJ2-6,TRBV30,TGTGCCTGGAGGTCCATGGACAGTCGATCTGGGGCCAACGTCCTGACTTTC,CAWRSMDSRSGANVLTF
NA,TRBD2,TRBJ2-3,TRBV2,TGTGCCAGCAACTATCTGGGTGCGGGGGGCAATACAGATACGCAGTATTTT,CASNYLGAGGNTDTQYF
NA,NA,TRBJ2-5,TRBV19,TGTGCCAGTAGTATGGGACTAGGGGGCGGCGAGACCCAGTACTTC,CASSMGLGGGETQYF
few,NA,TRBJ2-7,TRBV6-8,TGTGCCAGCAGTAAGGGACTTGCTTATTACGAGCAGTACTTC,CASSKGLAYYEQYF
NA,TRBD1,TRBJ1-2,TRBV30,TGTGCCGGGGCGGGACAGGAGTATGGCTACACCTTC,CAGAGQEYGYTF
NA,TRBD1,TRBJ2-1,TRBV5-1,TGCGCCAGCAGCTTGTCAGGGGGCAATGAGCAGTTCTTC,CASSLSGGNEQFF
NA,NA,TRBJ2-7,TRBV27,TGTGCCAGCAGTTCCCAGACAGGGTGGGGACTCGGGGAGCAGTACTTC,CASSSQTGWGLGEQYF
NA,TRBD2,TRBJ2-7,TRBV7-9,TGTGCCAGCAGCTCCACTAGCGGGAGACGAGAGCAGTACTTC,CASSSTSGRREQYF
NA,NA,TRBJ2-7,TRBV28,TGTGCCAGCAGTTTAATGCCAGGGGCCACTTCCTACGAGCAGTACTTC,CASSLMPGATSYEQYF
NA,TRBD2,TRBJ2-2,TRBV9,TGTGCCAGCAGCGCGAGCGGGGGGGCCCGAACCGGGGAGCTGTTTTTT,CASSASGGARTGELFF
NA,NA,TRBJ1-1,TRBV13,TGTGCCAGCAGCTTAGGCCGGGGGGATATCATGAACACTGAAGCTTTCTTT,CASSLGRGDIMNTEAFF
NA,TRBD2,TRBJ2-7,TRBV5-4,TGTGCCAGCAGCTGGACTAGCGGGAGAGCAAGCGAGCAGTACTTC,CASSWTSGRASEQYF
NA,TRBD2,TRBJ2-2,TRBV7-2,TGTGCCAGCAGCTGGGGACTAGCGGGAACCGGGGAGCTGTTTTTT,CASSWGLAGTGELFF
NA,NA,TRBJ2-1,TRBV9,TGTGCCAGCAGCCTTCTTGGCGGGGCGGCTCGCTCCTACAATGAGCAGTTCTTC,CASSLLGGAARSYNEQFF
NA,TRBD1,TRBJ1-5,TRBV30,TGTGCCTGTTCCCGGGACAGGGAAACCCAGCCCCAGCATTTT,CACSRDRETQPQHF
NA,TRBD2,TRBJ2-7,TRBV6-4,TGTGCCAGCAGTGAATTAGCGGGAGGGCCGGGAGAGCAGTACTTC,CASSELAGGPGEQYF
NA,TRBD2,TRBJ2-3,TRBV27,TGTGCCAGCAGTTTGGCGGGGGTGGCAGATACGCAGTATTTT,CASSLAGVADTQYF
NA,NA,TRBJ2-7,TRBV6-1,TGTGCCAGCAGTGAAGATAGATACGAGCAGTACTTC,CASSEDRYEQYF
NA,NA,TRBJ2-4,TRBV7-9,TGTGCCAGCAGCTTAGGTCACCTAGGAGACATTCAGTACTTC,CASSLGHLGDIQYF
once,TRBD1,TRBJ1-4,TRBV19,TGTGCCAGTATCTCGGACAGGGGAGGTGAAAAACTGTTTTTT,CASISDRGGEKLFF
NA,NA,TRBJ1-2,TRBV4-2,TGTGCCAGCAGCCAAGAATCGGGGATTGCCCGTGGCTACACCTTC,CASSQESGIARGYTF
NA,TRBD1,TRBJ1-4,TRBV5-4,TGTGCCTCTCAGGGGGCAGGGGAAAAACTGTTTTTT,CASQGAGEKLFF
NA,NA,TRBJ2-1,TRBV6-6,TGTGCCAGCAGCCCTCTTCAGGACAATGAGCAGTTCTTC,CASSPLQDNEQFF
NA,NA,TRBJ1-3,TRBV7-9,TGTGCCTCCCCAGATATCTCTGGAAACACCATATATTTT,CASPDISGNTIYF
NA,NA,TRBJ2-5,TRBV6-1,TGTGCCACCTCGGGAGAGACCCAGTACTTC,CATSGETQYF
NA,TRBD1,TRBJ1-2,TRBV6-5,TGTGCCAGCAGTCGAAGACAGGGTGCCTATGGCTACACCTTC,CASSRRQGAYGYTF
NA,TRBD1,TRBJ2-4,TRBV2,TGTGCCAGCACCTCAGGGGGCGAAAACATTCAGTACTTC,CASTSGGENIQYF
NA,NA,TRBJ2-5,TRBV6-1,TGTGCCAGCAGTGAAGGACAGACCGCCGAGACCCAGTACTTC,CASSEGQTAETQYF
NA,TRBD1,TRBJ1-2,TRBV7-6,TGTGCCAGCAGCCCCCGAAGGACAGGAACCTATGGCTACACCTTC,CASSPRRTGTYGYTF
NA,TRBD2,TRBJ2-3,TRBV19,TGTGCCAGTATCCCAGCGGGGGGCAGCACAGATACGCAGTATTTT,CASIPAGGSTDTQYF
NA,TRBD2,TRBJ2-1,TRBV5-4,TGTGCCAGCAGCTCCGATAGAAGCGGGGCGTACAATGAGCAGTTCTTC,CASSSDRSGAYNEQFF
NA,TRBD2,TRBJ2-1,TRBV5-8,TGTGCCAGCAGCTTGCCAGCGGGAACAGGCCGGGATGAGCAGTTCTTC,CASSLPAGTGRDEQFF
NA,NA,TRBJ2-7,TRBV2,TGTGCCAGCAGGGCCCGGACAGAACACTACGAGCAGTACTTC,CASRARTEHYEQYF
NA,NA,TRBJ2-1,TRBV15,TGTGCCACCAGCAGAGCGAAGCGATCCTACAATGAGCAGTTCTTC,CATSRAKRSYNEQFF
NA,NA,TRBJ2-7,TRBV11-2,TGTGCCAGCAGCCTCCCAGTGGGGCAGGGGAAGACCTACGAGCAGTACTTC,CASSLPVGQGKTYEQYF
NA,TRBD1,TRBJ1-1,TRBV5-6,TGTGCCAGCAGCTTTAGGGACAGAGCCAACACTGAAGCTTTCTTT,CASSFRDRANTEAFF
once,NA,TRBJ2-5,TRBV5-1,TGCGCCAGCAGCTTGCCTCAAGAGACCCAGTACTTC,CASSLPQETQYF
NA,NA,TRBJ2-1,TRBV28,TGTGCCAGCACTATTGGGCAGGGAAACAGCAATGAGCAGTTCTTC,CASTIGQGNSNEQFF
NA,TRBD1,TRBJ2-1,TRBV27,TGTGCCAGCAGTTCCTACAGAACAGGGGGCAACAATGAGCAGTTCTTC,CASSSYRTGGNNEQFF
NA,TRBD1,TRBJ1-1,TRBV5-6,TGTGCCAGCAGCTTGAGGGGGCCCATGAACACTGAAGCTTTCTTT,CASSLRGPMNTEAFF
few,TRBD2,TRBJ2-7,TRBV6-5,TGTGCCAGCAGCCTAGCGGGGGGTAGGGATACGTACTTC,CASSLAGGRDTYF